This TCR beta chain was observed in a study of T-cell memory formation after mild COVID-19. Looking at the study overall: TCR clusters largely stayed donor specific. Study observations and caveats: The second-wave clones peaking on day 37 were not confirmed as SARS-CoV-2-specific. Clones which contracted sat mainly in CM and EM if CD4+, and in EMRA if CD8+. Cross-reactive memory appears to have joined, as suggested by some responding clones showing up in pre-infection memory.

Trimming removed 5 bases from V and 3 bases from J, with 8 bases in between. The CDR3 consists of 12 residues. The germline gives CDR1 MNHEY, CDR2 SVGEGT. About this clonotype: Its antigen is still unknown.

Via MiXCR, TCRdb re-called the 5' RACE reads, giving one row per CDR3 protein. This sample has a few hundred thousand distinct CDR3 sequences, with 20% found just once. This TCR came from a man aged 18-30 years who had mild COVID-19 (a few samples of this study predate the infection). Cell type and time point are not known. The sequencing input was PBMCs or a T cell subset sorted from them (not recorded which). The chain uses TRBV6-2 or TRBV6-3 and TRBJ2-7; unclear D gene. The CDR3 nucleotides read TGTGCCAGCAGTCGGGCTCTCTACGAGCAGTACGTC. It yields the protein CASSRALYEQYV.